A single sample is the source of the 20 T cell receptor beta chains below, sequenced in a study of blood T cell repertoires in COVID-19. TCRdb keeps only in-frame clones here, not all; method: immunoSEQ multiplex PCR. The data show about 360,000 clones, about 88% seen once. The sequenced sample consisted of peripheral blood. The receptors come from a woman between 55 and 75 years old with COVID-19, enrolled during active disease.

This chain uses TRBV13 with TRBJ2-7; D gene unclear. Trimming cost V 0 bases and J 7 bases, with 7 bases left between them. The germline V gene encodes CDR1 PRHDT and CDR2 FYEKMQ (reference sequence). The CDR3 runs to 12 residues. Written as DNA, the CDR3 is TGTGCCAGCAGCTTAGGCCTTCGGGAGCAGTACTTC. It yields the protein CASSLGLREQYF.

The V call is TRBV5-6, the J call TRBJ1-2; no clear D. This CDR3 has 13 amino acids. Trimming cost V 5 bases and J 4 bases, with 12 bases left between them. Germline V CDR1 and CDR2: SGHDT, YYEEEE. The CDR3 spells CASRPLLSYGYTF. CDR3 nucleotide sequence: TGTGCCAGCAGACCCCTTTTGAGCTATGGCTACACCTTC.

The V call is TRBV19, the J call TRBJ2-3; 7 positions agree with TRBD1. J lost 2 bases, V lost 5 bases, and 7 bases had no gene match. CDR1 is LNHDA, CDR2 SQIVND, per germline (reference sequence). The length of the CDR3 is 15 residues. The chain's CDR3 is CASSPRQGFTDTQYF. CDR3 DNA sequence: TGTGCCAGTAGTCCCCGACAGGGATTCACAGATACGCAGTATTTT.

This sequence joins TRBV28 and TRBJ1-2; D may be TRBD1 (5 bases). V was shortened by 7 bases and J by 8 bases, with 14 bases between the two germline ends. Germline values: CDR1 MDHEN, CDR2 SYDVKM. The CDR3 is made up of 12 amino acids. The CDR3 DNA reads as TGTGCCAGCACCTCCCAGGGTCGGGGCTACACCTTC. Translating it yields CASTSQGRGYTF.

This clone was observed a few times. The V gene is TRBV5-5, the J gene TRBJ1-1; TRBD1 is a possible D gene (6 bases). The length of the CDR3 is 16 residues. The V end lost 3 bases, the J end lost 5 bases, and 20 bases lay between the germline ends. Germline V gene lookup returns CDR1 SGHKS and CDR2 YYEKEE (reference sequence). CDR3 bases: TGTGCCAGCAGCTCGCCCCGTGGCCAGGGGAGTACTGAAGCTTTCTTT. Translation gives CASSSPRGQGSTEAFF.

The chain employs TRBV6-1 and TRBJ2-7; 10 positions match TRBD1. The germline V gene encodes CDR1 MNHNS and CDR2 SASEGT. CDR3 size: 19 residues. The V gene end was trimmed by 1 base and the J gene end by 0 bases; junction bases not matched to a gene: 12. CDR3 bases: TGTGCCAGCAGTGAAGGGTGGGACAGGGGTCCACCTCCCTCCTACGAGCAGTACTTC. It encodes CASSEGWDRGPPPSYEQYF.

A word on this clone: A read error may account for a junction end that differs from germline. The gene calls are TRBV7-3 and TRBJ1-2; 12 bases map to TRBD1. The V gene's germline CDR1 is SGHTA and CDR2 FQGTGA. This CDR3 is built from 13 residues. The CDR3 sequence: CASSPQPGTGGGF. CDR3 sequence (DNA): TGTGCCAGCAGCCCACAACCCGGGACAGGGGGCGGCTTC.

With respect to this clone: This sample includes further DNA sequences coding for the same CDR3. DNA of the CDR3: TGTGCCAGCAGCTTGGACAGATACGAGCAGTACTTC. As protein: CASSLDRYEQYF. This chain connects TRBV11-2 to TRBJ2-7; D may be TRBD1 (6 bases). V lost 3 bases to trimming and J lost 4 bases, with 7 bases between them. The CDR3 length is 12 residues. Germline CDR1 SGHAT, CDR2 FQNNGV.

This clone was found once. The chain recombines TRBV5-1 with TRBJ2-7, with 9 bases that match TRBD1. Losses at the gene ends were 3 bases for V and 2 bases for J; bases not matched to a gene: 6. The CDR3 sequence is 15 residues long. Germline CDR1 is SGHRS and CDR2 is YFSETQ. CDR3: CASSSTTGGTYEQYF. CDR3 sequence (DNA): TGCGCCAGCAGCTCGACGACAGGGGGTACCTACGAGCAGTACTTC.

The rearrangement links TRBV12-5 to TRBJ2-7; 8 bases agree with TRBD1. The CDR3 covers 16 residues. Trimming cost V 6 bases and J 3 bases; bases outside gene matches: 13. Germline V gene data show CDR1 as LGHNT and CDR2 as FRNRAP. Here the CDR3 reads CASGPIGGQVFYEQYF. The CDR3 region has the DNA TGTGCTAGTGGACCAATCGGGGGACAGGTATTCTACGAGCAGTACTTC.

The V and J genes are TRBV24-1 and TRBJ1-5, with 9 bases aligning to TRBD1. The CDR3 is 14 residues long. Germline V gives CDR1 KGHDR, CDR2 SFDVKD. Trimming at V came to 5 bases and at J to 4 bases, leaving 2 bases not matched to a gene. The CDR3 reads CATSAGQGNQPQHF. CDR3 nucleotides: TGTGCCACCAGTGCAGGACAGGGGAATCAGCCCCAGCATTTT.

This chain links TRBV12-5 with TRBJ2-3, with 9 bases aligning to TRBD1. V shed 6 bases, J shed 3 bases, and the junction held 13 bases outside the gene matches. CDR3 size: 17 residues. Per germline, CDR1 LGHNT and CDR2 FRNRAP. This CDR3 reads CASGQQGTGRSTDTQYF. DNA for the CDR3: TGTGCTAGTGGGCAACAAGGGACAGGGCGGTCGACAGATACGCAGTATTTT. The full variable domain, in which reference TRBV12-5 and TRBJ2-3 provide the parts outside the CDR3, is DARVTQTPRHKVTEMGQEVTMRCQPILGHNTVFWYRQTMMQGLELLAYFRNRAPLDDSGMPKDRFSAEMPDATLATLKIQPSEPRDSAVYFCASGQQGTGRSTDTQYFGPGTRLTVL.

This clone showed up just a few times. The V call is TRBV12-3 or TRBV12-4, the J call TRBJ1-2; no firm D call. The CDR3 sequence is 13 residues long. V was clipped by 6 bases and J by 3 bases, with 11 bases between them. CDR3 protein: CASRGWEDYGYTF. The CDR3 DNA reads TGTGCCAGCAGGGGGTGGGAGGACTATGGCTACACCTTC.

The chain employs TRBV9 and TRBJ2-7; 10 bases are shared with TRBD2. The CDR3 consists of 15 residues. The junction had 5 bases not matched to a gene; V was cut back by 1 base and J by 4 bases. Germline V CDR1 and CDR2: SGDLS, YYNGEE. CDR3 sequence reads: CASSVSGGAAYEQYF. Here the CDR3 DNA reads TGTGCCAGCAGCGTAAGCGGGGGGGCCGCGTACGAGCAGTACTTC.

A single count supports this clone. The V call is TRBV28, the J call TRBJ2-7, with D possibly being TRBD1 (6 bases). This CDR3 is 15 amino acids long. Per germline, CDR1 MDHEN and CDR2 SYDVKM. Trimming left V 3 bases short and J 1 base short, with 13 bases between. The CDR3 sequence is CASSFTQGNSYEQYF. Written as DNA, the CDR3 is TGTGCCAGCAGTTTCACCCAGGGGAATTCCTACGAGCAGTACTTC.

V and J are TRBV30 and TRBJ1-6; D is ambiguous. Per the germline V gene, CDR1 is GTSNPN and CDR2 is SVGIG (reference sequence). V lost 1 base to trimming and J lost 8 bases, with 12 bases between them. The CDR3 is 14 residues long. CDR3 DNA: TGTGCCTGGAGTGATGGTCACGGAGATTCACCCCTCCACTTT. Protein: CAWSDGHGDSPLHF.

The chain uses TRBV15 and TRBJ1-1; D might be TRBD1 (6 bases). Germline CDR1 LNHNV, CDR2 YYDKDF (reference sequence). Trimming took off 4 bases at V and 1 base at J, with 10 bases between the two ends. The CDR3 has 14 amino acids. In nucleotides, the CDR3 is TGTGCCACCAGCAATCGACAGGCGAACACTGAAGCTTTCTTT. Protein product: CATSNRQANTEAFF.

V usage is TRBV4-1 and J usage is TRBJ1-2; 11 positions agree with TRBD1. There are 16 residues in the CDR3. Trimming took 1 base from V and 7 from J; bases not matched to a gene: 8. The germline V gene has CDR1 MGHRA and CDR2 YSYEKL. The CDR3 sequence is CASSQAAGGQGGGYTF. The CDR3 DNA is TGCGCCAGCAGCCAAGCGGCCGGGGGACAGGGGGGTGGCTACACCTTC.

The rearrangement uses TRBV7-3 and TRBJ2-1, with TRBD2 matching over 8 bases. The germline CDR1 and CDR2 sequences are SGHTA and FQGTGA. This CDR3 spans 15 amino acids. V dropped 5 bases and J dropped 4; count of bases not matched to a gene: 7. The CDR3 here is CASSPPGLEYNEQFF. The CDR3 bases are TGTGCCAGCAGCCCCCCGGGACTAGAATACAATGAGCAGTTCTTC.

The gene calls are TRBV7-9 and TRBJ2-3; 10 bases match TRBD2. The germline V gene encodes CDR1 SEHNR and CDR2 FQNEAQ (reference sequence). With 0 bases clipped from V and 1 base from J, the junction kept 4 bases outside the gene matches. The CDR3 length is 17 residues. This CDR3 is CASSLARGTSGTDTQYF. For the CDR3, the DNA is TGTGCCAGCAGCTTAGCGCGGGGGACTAGCGGCACAGATACGCAGTATTTT.